These 2 T cell receptor beta chains were all obtained from the same sample, sequenced in a study of CD8 T cells in ankylosing spondylitis (dated by TCRdb to the late 2010s). The library was made by 5' RACE. Sequencing was carried out with an Illumina HiSeq 2500. Using fastp at Q25 and MiXCR, TCRdb reprocessed the public reads and kept productive beta chains. Every distinct CDR3 protein forms one entry, paired with its most common genes and DNA. For this sample the table gives hundreds of thousands of distinct CDR3 sequences, of which about an eighth were detected only once. About 6.8% of the sample comes from the top ten. Broader findings and caveats from the paper: A TCR beta motif made up of seven or eight highly homologous amino acid variants appeared to be characteristic of blood from ankylosing spondylitis patients.

No antigen is known for these receptors. Sequenced sample: blood, either unsorted or a sorted T cell fraction (not recorded which). The source is a male donor with ankylosing spondylitis.

Only a few counts were recorded for this clonotype. V is TRBV3-1 and J is TRBJ2-1; no reliable D call. The V gene lost 8 bases and the J gene lost 6 bases, with 11 bases spanning the gap. CDR3 size: 12 residues. CDR1 and CDR2 from the germline V gene are LGHDT and YNNKEL (reference sequence). The CDR3 DNA reads as TGTGCCAGCGCCTCACCCCCCAATGAGCAGTTCTTC. Its translation: CASASPPNEQFF.

This clonotype was found a few times. The chain carries TRBV10-1 and TRBJ2-7; TRBD2 matches at 11 bases. Germline V lookup: CDR1 WNHNN, CDR2 SYGVQD (reference sequence). Trimming removed 5 bases from V and 2 bases from J; junction bases left unmatched: 8. The CDR3 is 16 amino acids. The CDR3 loop is CASSSLAGVVPYEQYF. The CDR3 DNA follows: TGCGCCAGCAGTTCACTAGCGGGAGTTGTGCCCTACGAGCAGTACTTC.